This T cell receptor (beta chain) was identified during a study of blood T cell repertoires in COVID-19. Study summary: The analysed material was cDNA or gDNA that came from T cells, B-cell-depleted T cells, or PBMCs.

The junction had 9 bases not matched to a gene; V was cut back by 5 bases and J by 7 bases. Looked up from germline, CDR1 is MNHEY and CDR2 is SVGEGT. The CDR3 extends over 14 amino acids. Clones were sequenced by immunoSEQ multiplex PCR, and TCRdb holds only the in-frame ones, with some missing. The sample shows about 100,000 clones, around 83% of them seen only once. The sequenced material came from peripheral blood. This clonotype originated in a man in his 70s with active or convalescent COVID-19. This chain uses TRBV6-2 or TRBV6-3 with TRBJ1-2; 8 positions agree with TRBD1. The CDR3 DNA reads as TGTGCCAGCAGTCCGGACAGGGAGAGGAGTGGCTACACCTTC. Translation gives CASSPDRERSGYTF.